The sequence of this T cell receptor (beta chain) was determined in a study of OX40 agonist ivuxolimab in advanced cancers. Whole-study context: The mean age was roughly 60 years, ranging from 23 to 79, with 65% to 85% of participants male.

Assay: immunoSEQ multiplex PCR; the TCRdb copy retains only in-frame clones and omits some. The sample lists approximately 94,000 clones, approximately 81% seen once, with 1% to 1.3% in the top ten. The sample holds one count of this clone. Trimming removed 10 bases from V and 4 bases from J, with 14 bases in between. Germline assignment: CDR1 SNHLY and CDR2 FYNNEI. This CDR3 contains 13 residues. The genes are TRBV2 and TRBJ2-1; either TRBD1 or TRBD2 may supply D (6 bases each). This sequence originates from an adult with an advanced solid tumor such as melanoma, head and neck, liver or kidney cancer. The source material was CD4+ or CD8+ T cells sorted from blood, sampled in a trial of the OX40 agonist ivuxolimab. The CDR3 region is CANSRGTYNEQFF. In DNA form, the CDR3 reads TGTGCCAATAGTCGGGGGACATACAATGAGCAGTTCTTC.